This T cell receptor (beta chain) was obtained from a study of blood T cell repertoires in COVID-19. Per the original methods: For nucleated cells, counts were estimated from reference gene primer amplification. Only in-frame clones appear in the TCRdb table, and some are missing; sequencing was by immunoSEQ multiplex PCR. The DNA gave D and trimming, while V, J and clone size come from that table. The sample includes about 160,000 clones, 60% to 80% of them seen just once. Trimming took off 1 base at V and 6 bases at J, with 10 bases between the two ends. This CDR3 has 15 residues. Germline CDR1 is SGHAT and CDR2 is FQNNGV.

V and J are TRBV11-2 and TRBJ1-6, with D perhaps TRBD1 (5 bases). Sequenced sample: peripheral blood. This clonotype originated in a man between 65 and 85 years old with acute or convalescent COVID-19. DNA of the CDR3: TGTGCCAGCAGCTTAGCCAGGGAGGGTAATTCACCCCTCCACTTT. Amino acid sequence: CASSLAREGNSPLHF.